This T cell receptor beta chain originates from a study of CXCR3-negative and CXCR3-positive naive CD8 T cells. The CDR3 consists of 12 residues. Germline values: CDR1 MGHDK, CDR2 SYGVNS. Whole-study results and caveats: Most assays used freshly isolated PBMCs, as cryopreservation partially reduced CXCR3.

UMI labels and 5' RACE were used to prepare the TRB cDNA libraries. TCRdb re-called the 5' RACE reads and gives one entry per CDR3 protein, without DNA. The table lists roughly 86,000 distinct CDR3 sequences, with 0.85% to 1.4% in the top ten. About this clonotype: The antigen is unknown.

The sample taken for sequencing was naive CXCR3- CD8+ T cells from blood. Subset denoted: CD45RO-CCR7+CD27+CD95- naive CD8+ T cells lacking CXCR3 (TNR3-). This TCR derives from a human donor in good health. Some clones in this sample may be carry-over from other donors' samples. The rearrangement links TRBV25-1 to TRBJ1-1; as DNA is missing, the TRBD1 call by TCRdb cannot be tested. CDR3 region: CASHSGLTEAFF.